This T cell receptor beta chain was captured in a study of T cell repertoires in cytomegalovirus infection. Study at large: CMV epitopes used comprised recently identified HLA-C-restricted ones and well-studied HLA-B-restricted ones.

Each CDR3 protein is one row after TCRdb ran MiXCR on the reads. Among approximately 730,000 distinct CDR3 sequences, about 29% were seen once, and the ten largest hold over 10%. Of note for this clonotype: Its antigen is unidentified.

Germline V gene lookup returns CDR1 MNHEY and CDR2 SMNVEV (reference sequence). This CDR3 comprises 15 residues. The V end was cut by 1 base, the J end by 3 bases, with 7 bases between. The origin of this receptor is a human donor in good health (CMV status not recorded). Some clones in this sample may be carry-over from other donors' samples. Sequencing used cultured CD8+ T cells from PBMCs, obtained from culture after CMV antigen stimulation. This chain links TRBV27 with TRBJ2-6, with D unresolved. The CDR3 reads CASSLWVRGANVLTF. Written as DNA, the CDR3 is TGTGCCAGCAGTTTATGGGTCCGTGGGGCCAACGTCCTGACTTTC. The complete variable domain, with remaining parts taken from reference TRBV27 and TRBJ2-6, reads EAQVTQNPRYLITVTGKKLTVTCSQNMNHEYMSWYRQDPGLGLRQIYYSMNVEVTDKGDVPEGYKVSRKEKRNFPLILESPSPNQTSLYFCASSLWVRGANVLTFGAGSRLTVL.